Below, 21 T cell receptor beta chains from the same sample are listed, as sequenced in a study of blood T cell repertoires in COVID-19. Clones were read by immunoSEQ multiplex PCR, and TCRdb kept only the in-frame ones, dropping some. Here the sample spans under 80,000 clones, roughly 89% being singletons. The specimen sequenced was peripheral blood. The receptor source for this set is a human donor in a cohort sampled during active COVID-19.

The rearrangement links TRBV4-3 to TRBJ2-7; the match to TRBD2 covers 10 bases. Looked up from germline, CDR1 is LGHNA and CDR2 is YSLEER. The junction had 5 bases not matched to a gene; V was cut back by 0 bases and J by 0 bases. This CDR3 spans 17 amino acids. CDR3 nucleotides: TGCGCCAGCAGCCAAGATCTGCTAGCGGGAGCCTCCTACGAGCAGTACTTC. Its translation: CASSQDLLAGASYEQYF.

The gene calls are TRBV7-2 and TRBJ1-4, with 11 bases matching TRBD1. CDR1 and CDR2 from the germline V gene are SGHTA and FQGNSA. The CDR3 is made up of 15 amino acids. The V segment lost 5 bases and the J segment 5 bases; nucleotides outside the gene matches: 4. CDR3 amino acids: CASSPGQGANEKLFF. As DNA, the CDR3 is TGTGCCAGCAGCCCCGGACAGGGGGCGAATGAAAAACTGTTTTTT.

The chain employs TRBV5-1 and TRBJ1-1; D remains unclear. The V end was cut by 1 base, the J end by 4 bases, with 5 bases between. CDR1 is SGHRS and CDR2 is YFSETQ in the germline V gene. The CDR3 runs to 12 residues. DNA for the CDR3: TGCGCCAGCAGCTTGCCCGGCACTGAAGCTTTCTTT. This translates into CASSLPGTEAFF.

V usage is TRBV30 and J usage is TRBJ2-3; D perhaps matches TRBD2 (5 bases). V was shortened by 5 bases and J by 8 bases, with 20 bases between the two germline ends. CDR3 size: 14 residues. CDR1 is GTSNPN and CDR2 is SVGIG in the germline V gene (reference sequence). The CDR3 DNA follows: TGTGCCTGGGGAAAGAGCACGGGGTGGGGTACGCAGTATTTT. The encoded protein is CAWGKSTGWGTQYF.

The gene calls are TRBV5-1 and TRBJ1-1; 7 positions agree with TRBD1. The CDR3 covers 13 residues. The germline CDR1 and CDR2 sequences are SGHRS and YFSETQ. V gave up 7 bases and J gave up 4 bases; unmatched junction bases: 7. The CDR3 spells CASGQAGGTEAFF. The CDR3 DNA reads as TGCGCCAGCGGACAGGCGGGAGGCACTGAAGCTTTCTTT.

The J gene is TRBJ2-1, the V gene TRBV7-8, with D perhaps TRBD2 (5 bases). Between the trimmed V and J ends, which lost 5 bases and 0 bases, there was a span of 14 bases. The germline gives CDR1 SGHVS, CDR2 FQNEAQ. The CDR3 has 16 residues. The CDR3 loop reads CASSLGLLGSYNEQFF. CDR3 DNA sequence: TGTGCCAGCAGCCTCGGACTGTTAGGCTCCTACAATGAGCAGTTCTTC.

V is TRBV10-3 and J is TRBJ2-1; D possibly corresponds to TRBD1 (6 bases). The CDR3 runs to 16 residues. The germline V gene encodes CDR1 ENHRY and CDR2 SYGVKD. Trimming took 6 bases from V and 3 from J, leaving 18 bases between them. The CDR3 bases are TGTGCCATCAGCCGAGGACAGACAATCATCTACAATGAGCAGTTCTTC. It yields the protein CAISRGQTIIYNEQFF.

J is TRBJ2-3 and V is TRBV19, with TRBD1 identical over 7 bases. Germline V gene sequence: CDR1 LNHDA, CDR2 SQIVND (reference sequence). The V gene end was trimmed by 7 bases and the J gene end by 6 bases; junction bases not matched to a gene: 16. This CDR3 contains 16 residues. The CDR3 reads CASTPGGAGQGDTQYF. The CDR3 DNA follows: TGTGCCAGTACCCCAGGGGGTGCTGGGCAGGGGGATACGCAGTATTTT.

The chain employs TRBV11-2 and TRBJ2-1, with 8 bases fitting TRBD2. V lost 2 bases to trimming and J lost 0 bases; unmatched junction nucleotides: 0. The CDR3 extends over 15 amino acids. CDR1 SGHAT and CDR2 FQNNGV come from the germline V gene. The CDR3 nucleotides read TGTGCCAGCAGCTTAAGCGGGAGCTCCTACAATGAGCAGTTCTTC. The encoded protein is CASSLSGSSYNEQFF.

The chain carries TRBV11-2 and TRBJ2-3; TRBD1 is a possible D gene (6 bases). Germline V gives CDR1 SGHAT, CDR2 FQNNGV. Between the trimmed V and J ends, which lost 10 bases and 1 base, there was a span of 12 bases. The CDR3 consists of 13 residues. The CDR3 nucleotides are TGTGCCACTCGGCGGACAGGCACAGATACGCAGTATTTT. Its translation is CATRRTGTDTQYF.

The CDR3 reads CASSQSGLAGAAGTQYF. The CDR3 nucleotides read TGTGCCAGCAGCCAATCAGGGCTAGCGGGGGCTGCCGGCACGCAGTATTTT. The chain uses TRBV13 and TRBJ2-3, with 10 bases lining up with TRBD2. Germline V gene data show CDR1 as PRHDT and CDR2 as FYEKMQ (reference sequence). The CDR3 contains 17 residues. The trim removed 5 bases at V and 9 bases at J, leaving 17 bases unmatched. Looking up the rest from reference TRBV13 and TRBJ2-3 gives the full variable domain: AAGVIQSPRHLIKEKRETATLKCYPIPRHDTVYWYQQGPGQDPQFLISFYEKMQSDKGSIPDRFSAQQFSDYHSELNMSSLELGDSALYFCASSQSGLAGAAGTQYFGPGTRLTVL.

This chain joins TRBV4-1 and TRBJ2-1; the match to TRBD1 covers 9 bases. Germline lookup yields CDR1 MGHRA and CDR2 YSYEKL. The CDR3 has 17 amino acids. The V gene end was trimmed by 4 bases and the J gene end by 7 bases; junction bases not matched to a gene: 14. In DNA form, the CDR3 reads TGCGCCAGCAGCCCCCTTTCTTCCGGGACAGGGAGAAATGAGCAGTTCTTC. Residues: CASSPLSSGTGRNEQFF.

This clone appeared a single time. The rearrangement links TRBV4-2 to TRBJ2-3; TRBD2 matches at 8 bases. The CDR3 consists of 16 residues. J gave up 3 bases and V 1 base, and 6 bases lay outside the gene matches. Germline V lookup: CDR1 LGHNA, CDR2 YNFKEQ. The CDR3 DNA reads TGTGCCAGCAGCCAAGTGTCGGGAGGGCCGACAGATACGCAGTATTTT. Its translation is CASSQVSGGPTDTQYF.

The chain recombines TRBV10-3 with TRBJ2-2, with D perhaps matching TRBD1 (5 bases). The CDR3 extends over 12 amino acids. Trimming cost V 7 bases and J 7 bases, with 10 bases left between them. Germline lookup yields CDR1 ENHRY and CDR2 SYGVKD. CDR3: CAIKPGHGELFF. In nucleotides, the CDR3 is TGTGCCATCAAGCCAGGGCACGGGGAGCTGTTTTTT.

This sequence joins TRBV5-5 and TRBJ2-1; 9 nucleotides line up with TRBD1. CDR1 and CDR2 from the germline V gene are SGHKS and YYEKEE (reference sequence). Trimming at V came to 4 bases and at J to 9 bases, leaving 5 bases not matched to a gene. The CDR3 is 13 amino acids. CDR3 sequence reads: CASSVGQGLEQFF. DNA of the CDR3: TGTGCCAGCAGCGTAGGACAGGGGCTTGAGCAGTTCTTC. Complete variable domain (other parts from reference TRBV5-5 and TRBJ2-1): DAGVTQSPTHLIKTRGQQVTLRCSPISGHKSVSWYQQVLGQGPQFIFQYYEKEERGRGNFPDRFSARQFPNYSSELNVNALLLGDSALYLCASSVGQGLEQFFGPGTRLTVL.

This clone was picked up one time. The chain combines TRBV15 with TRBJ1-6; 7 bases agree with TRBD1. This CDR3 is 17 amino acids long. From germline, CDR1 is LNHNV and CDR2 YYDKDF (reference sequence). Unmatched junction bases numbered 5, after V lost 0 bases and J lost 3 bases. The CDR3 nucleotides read TGTGCCACCAGCAGAGAAGGGGGCAGGGGCTATAATTCACCCCTCCACTTT. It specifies CATSREGGRGYNSPLHF.

CDR3 DNA sequence: TGTGCCAGCAGGCCCCCAGGGCCTAATAATGAAAAACTGTTTTTT. Translation: CASRPPGPNNEKLFF. The chain is built from TRBV2 and TRBJ1-4, with a possible D match to TRBD1 (5 bases). The germline V gene has CDR1 SNHLY and CDR2 FYNNEI. V shed 6 bases and J shed 4 bases, with 15 bases lying between them. The CDR3 loop spans 15 amino acids.

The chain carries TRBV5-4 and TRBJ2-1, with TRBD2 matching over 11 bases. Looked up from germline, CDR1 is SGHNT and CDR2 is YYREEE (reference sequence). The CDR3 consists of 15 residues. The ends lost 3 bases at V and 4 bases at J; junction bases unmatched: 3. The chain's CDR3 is CASSSRLAGYNEQFF. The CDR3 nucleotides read TGTGCCAGCAGCTCACGACTAGCGGGGTACAATGAGCAGTTCTTC.

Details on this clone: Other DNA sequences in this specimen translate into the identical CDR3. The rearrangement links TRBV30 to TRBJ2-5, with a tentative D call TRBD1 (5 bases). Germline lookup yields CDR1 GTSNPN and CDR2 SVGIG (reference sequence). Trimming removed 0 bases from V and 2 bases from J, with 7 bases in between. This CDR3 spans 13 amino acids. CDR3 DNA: TGTGCCTGGAGTGTACAGGCGCAAGAGACCCAGTACTTC. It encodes CAWSVQAQETQYF.

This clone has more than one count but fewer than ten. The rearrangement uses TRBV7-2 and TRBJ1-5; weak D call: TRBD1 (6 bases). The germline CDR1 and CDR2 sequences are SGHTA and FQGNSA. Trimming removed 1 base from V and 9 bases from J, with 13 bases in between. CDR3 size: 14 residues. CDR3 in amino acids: CASSLGRGGGPQHF. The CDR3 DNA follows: TGTGCCAGCAGCTTAGGCCGGGGGGGCGGGCCCCAGCATTTT.

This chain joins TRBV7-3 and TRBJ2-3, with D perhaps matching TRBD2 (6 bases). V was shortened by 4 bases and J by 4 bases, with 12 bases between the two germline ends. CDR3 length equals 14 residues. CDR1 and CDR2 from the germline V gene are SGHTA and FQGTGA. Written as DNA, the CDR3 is TGTGCCAGCAGCTATGTCGGGGGTGCAGATACGCAGTATTTT. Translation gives CASSYVGGADTQYF.